This T cell receptor (beta chain) stems from a study of molecular identifiers for immune sequencing clone quantification. Trimming removed 0 bases from V and 3 bases from J; junction bases left unmatched: 11. Germline V gives CDR1 DFQATT, CDR2 SNEGSKA (reference sequence). This CDR3 contains 17 residues. TCRdb processed the PCR reads anew with MiXCR; each CDR3 protein has one entry. Of approximately 680,000 distinct CDR3 sequences in the sample, about 25% were seen once. Sorting recovered naive CD8 T cells on a CD8+CD4-CCR7+CD45RA+ profile. This TCR was sampled from a human donor in good health. Some libraries in this study had Jurkat cell RNA spiked in. This chain joins TRBV20-1 and TRBJ2-5; TRBD2 aligns across 9 bases. Sequenced: naive CD8+ T cells from blood, with Jurkat cell RNA spiked in. This sample's subset: FACS-sorted CD8+CD4-CCR7+CD45RA+ naive T cells. CDR3 region: CSARDSPVASGKETQYF. CDR3 in DNA: TGCAGTGCTAGAGATAGCCCCGTGGCTAGCGGGAAAGAGACCCAGTACTTC.